This TCR beta chain originates from a study of T cell repertoires in cytomegalovirus infection. Looking at the study overall: CMV infection together with matching HLA type was indicated by public TCR beta signatures.

For this clonotype: Its target is not known.

Overall study results and limits: CMV-specific HLA-C-restricted TCR beta clonotypes dominated the ex vivo response.

Germline V gene data show CDR1 as LNHNV and CDR2 as YYDKDF (reference sequence). The V and J ends lost 4 bases and 0 bases, in that order; junction bases with no gene match: 5. CDR3 length equals 16 residues. TCRdb re-derived calls from the reads in MiXCR, one entry per CDR3 protein. The sample lists around 770,000 distinct CDR3 sequences, under 35% occurring once. The chain combines TRBV15 with TRBJ2-2; 7 bases match TRBD1. Sample: cultured CD8+ T cells from PBMCs, taken from culture after CMV antigen stimulation. The origin of this receptor is a human donor in good health (CMV status not recorded). Some clones in this sample may be carry-over from other donors' samples. The DNA for the CDR3 is TGTGCCACCAGCACAAAACAGGGGACGAACACCGGGGAGCTGTTTTTT. Protein: CATSTKQGTNTGELFF.